The clone carrying this T cell receptor beta chain was detected only a few times. The antigen remains undetermined. Germline lookup yields CDR1 MNHNS and CDR2 SASEGT. The V and J ends lost 8 bases and 6 bases, in that order; junction bases with no gene match: 6. The CDR3 has 14 amino acids. This record belongs to a study of vaccination and CD4 T cells after COVID-19. The study, taken as a whole, reports: For convalescent patients, 304 of the 307 vaccine-specific clones analyzed were classified as spike mono-reactive.

As for time point: late sampling 161 to 241 days after vaccination in three convalescent patients. The treatment is: approximately 10-day PBMC culture with coronavirus spike peptide pools or control peptides (ViraFEST assay). The Oncomine TCR Beta short-read assay sequenced DNA from cultured CD4+ T cells. Each CDR3 protein gets one entry after TCRdb re-called the PCR reads with MiXCR. In the table there are some 24,000 distinct CDR3 sequences, around 30% of which are singletons. The sequence was collected from a human donor who had recovered from COVID-19. Sample: CD4+ T cells from blood, cultured in vitro, taken about 7 months after SARS-CoV-2 vaccination. V and J are TRBV6-1 and TRBJ2-1; 11 bases fit TRBD1. The CDR3 here is CASGKGTGGNEQFF. CDR3 in DNA: TGTGCCAGCGGAAAGGGGACAGGGGGCAATGAGCAGTTCTTC.